This record looks at one T cell receptor beta chain sequence and its context. These data come from a study of cytomegalovirus exposure and HLA in healthy donors. Trimming left V 8 bases short and J 2 bases short, with 24 bases between. CDR1 is GTSNPN, CDR2 SVGIG, per germline (reference sequence). The length of the CDR3 is 16 residues. PCR primers comprised 60 Vbeta and 13 Jbeta primers. Generated by immunoSEQ multiplex PCR, the TCRdb table keeps only in-frame clones and is missing some. This table holds 85,000 to 100,000 clones, roughly 83% found once. This receptor was identified in a male donor in good health and CMV-seropositive. The chain is built from TRBV30 and TRBJ1-2, with D tentatively TRBD1 (5 bases). What was sequenced was PBMCs. CDR3 protein: CATEASRRGTNYGYTF. For the CDR3, the DNA is TGTGCCACGGAGGCCTCGAGGCGGGGGACGAACTATGGCTACACCTTC.